The 15 T cell receptor beta chains given below trace back to one sample, sequenced in a study of beta chain features in type 1 diabetes. The investigators reverse transcribed all of the isolated RNA, so they sequenced expressed TCRB transcripts. Some clones are missing from TCRdb's copy, which holds only in-frame ones; the method was immunoSEQ multiplex PCR. The sample includes roughly 150,000 clones, about 8.1% of them seen just once. Sequencing input: central memory CD4+ T cells from blood. All receptors come from a man between 18 and 29 years old in good health.

This chain links TRBV28 with TRBJ2-3, with 10 bases matching TRBD2. The CDR3 has 14 amino acids. Trimming removed 6 bases from V and 4 bases from J; junction bases left unmatched: 4. Germline loops: CDR1 MDHEN, CDR2 SYDVKM. The CDR3 DNA reads TGTGCCAGCAGCAGAGCGGGGGGGGCAGATACGCAGTATTTT. Amino acid sequence: CASSRAGGADTQYF.

This chain uses TRBV9 with TRBJ1-6, with D unclear. This CDR3 comprises 17 residues. The germline CDR1 and CDR2 sequences are SGDLS and YYNGEE. V lost 0 bases to trimming and J lost 3 bases, with 13 bases between them. The CDR3 protein is CASSVEEGLSYNSPLHF. The CDR3 DNA follows: TGTGCCAGCAGCGTAGAAGAGGGTTTAAGCTATAATTCACCCCTCCACTTT.

There are a few counts of this clone. The rearrangement uses TRBV11-2 and TRBJ1-5; the D gene is possibly TRBD1 (6 bases). The CDR3 is made up of 15 amino acids. V was trimmed by 0 bases and J by 0 bases, leaving 6 bases between them. CDR1 SGHAT and CDR2 FQNNGV come from the germline V gene. The CDR3, as DNA: TGTGCCAGCAGCTTAGACAGGGGTAGCAATCAGCCCCAGCATTTT. Translating gives CASSLDRGSNQPQHF.

This clone has just a few counts. One junction end disagrees with the germline gene, perhaps due to a read error. The chain is built from TRBV6-1 and TRBJ1-5, with 7 bases that match TRBD1. The CDR3 has 13 residues. CDR1 is MNHNS, CDR2 SASEGT, per germline. CDR3 DNA: TGTGCCAGCAGTGAGGTTGAGGGGGACAGTGGTGGATTT. Protein sequence: CASSEVEGDSGGF.

The genes are TRBV9 and TRBJ2-1; no reliable D call. Germline lookup yields CDR1 SGDLS and CDR2 YYNGEE. Trimming stripped 0 bases from V and 4 bases from J, with 14 bases between. This CDR3 region has 16 residues. For the CDR3, the DNA is TGTGCCAGCAGCGTAGATGGTAGAGTCAATTACAATGAGCAGTTCTTC. Translation gives CASSVDGRVNYNEQFF.

This clone was observed a few times. The rearrangement links TRBV6-6 to TRBJ2-5, with TRBD2 matching 8 bases. CDR1 and CDR2 from the germline V gene are MNHNY and SVGAGI (reference sequence). The CDR3 extends over 15 amino acids. The V gene end was trimmed by 11 bases and the J gene end by 3 bases; junction bases not matched to a gene: 14. The CDR3 sequence: CAVRRGGTDKETQYF. In DNA form, the CDR3 reads TGTGCCGTACGACGGGGGGGTACAGACAAAGAGACCCAGTACTTC.

V is TRBV6-1 and J is TRBJ2-2, with 8 bases aligning to TRBD1. Unmatched junction bases numbered 5, after V lost 3 bases and J lost 5 bases. This CDR3 comprises 15 residues. Germline V gives CDR1 MNHNS, CDR2 SASEGT. The CDR3 DNA reads TGTGCCAGCAGTGACAGGGGGCAAACTACCGGGGAGCTGTTTTTT. This codes for CASSDRGQTTGELFF.

This clone was observed a handful of times. J is TRBJ2-3 and V is TRBV30, with D perhaps matching TRBD2 (6 bases). This CDR3 spans 14 amino acids. V gave up 1 base and J gave up 2 bases, with 10 bases separating them. Germline CDR1 and CDR2: GTSNPN and SVGIG (reference sequence). The CDR3 DNA sequence: TGTGCCTGGAGTGCAGGGACTGCCACAGATACGCAGTATTTT. Protein product: CAWSAGTATDTQYF. The variable domain in full, completed from reference TRBV30 and TRBJ2-3, reads SQTIHQWPATLVQPVGSPLSLECTVEGTSNPNLYWYRQAAGRGLQLLFYSVGIGQISSEVPQNLSASRPQDRQFILSSKKLLLSDSGFYLCAWSAGTATDTQYFGPGTRLTVL.

The chain joins TRBV15 to TRBJ2-5; D gene uncertain. This CDR3 is built from 15 residues. CDR1 is LNHNV, CDR2 YYDKDF, per germline (reference sequence). Trimming cost V 0 bases and J 5 bases, with 13 bases left between them. In DNA form, the CDR3 reads TGTGCCACCAGCAGAGAGGGTGTCGAGGTGGAGACCCAGTACTTC. Its protein product is CATSREGVEVETQYF.

This clone was counted between two and nine times. The rearrangement uses TRBV12-5 and TRBJ2-1; D is possibly TRBD2 (6 bases). Germline V gene data show CDR1 as LGHNT and CDR2 as FRNRAP. The CDR3 totals 15 residues. V lost 2 bases and J lost 9, with 17 bases in between. CDR3 protein: CASGLTSAYGGEQFF. CDR3 in DNA: TGTGCTAGTGGTTTGACGTCAGCCTACGGGGGTGAGCAGTTCTTC.

In its sample, this clone was seen once. The chain couples TRBV6-6 to TRBJ2-7; 7 positions match TRBD1. V trimming: 6 bases; J trimming: 5 bases; junction bases outside the gene matches: 10. CDR1 is MNHNY, CDR2 SVGAGI, per germline (reference sequence). The CDR3 is 14 residues long. CDR3 sequence (DNA): TGTGCCAGCAGGAGGGTAAAGGGGGCCCACGAGCAGTACTTC. Its translation is CASRRVKGAHEQYF.

This chain uses TRBV29-1 with TRBJ2-1; 9 positions agree with TRBD2. The CDR3 contains 16 residues. Looked up from germline, CDR1 is SQVTM and CDR2 is ANQGSEA. The V gene end was trimmed by 3 bases and the J gene end by 0 bases; junction bases not matched to a gene: 6. In nucleotides, the CDR3 is TGCAGCGTTGAGGTGGGCGGGGGGGCCTCCTACAATGAGCAGTTCTTC. This encodes CSVEVGGGASYNEQFF.

This sequence joins TRBV30 and TRBJ2-5, with 9 bases matching TRBD1. Trimming took 3 bases from V and 5 from J; bases not matched to a gene: 4. This CDR3 is 13 amino acids long. Germline V gene data show CDR1 as GTSNPN and CDR2 as SVGIG (reference sequence). The CDR3 loop reads CAWRRQGVETQYF. In nucleotides, the CDR3 is TGTGCCTGGAGACGACAGGGGGTTGAGACCCAGTACTTC.

This clone came up a few times. The chain is built from TRBV11-3 and TRBJ2-1, with 8 bases fitting TRBD2. The J segment lost 3 bases and the V segment lost 3 bases, leaving 4 bases of the junction unmatched. CDR3 size: 15 residues. Germline V CDR1 and CDR2: SGHNT, YENEEA. CDR3 sequence reads: CASSFRLANYNEQFF. The DNA of the CDR3 is TGTGCCAGCAGCTTCAGACTAGCGAACTACAATGAGCAGTTCTTC.

This clone was seen at least ten times. The junction and the germline gene differ at one end; a read error may be behind it. The chain recombines TRBV2 with TRBJ2-1, with D hard to call. Per germline, CDR1 SNHLY and CDR2 FYNNEI. The CDR3 runs 10 residues. CDR3 residues: CASRARVLIF. The CDR3 bases are TGTGCCAGCAGGGCACGGGTTCTGATCTTC.